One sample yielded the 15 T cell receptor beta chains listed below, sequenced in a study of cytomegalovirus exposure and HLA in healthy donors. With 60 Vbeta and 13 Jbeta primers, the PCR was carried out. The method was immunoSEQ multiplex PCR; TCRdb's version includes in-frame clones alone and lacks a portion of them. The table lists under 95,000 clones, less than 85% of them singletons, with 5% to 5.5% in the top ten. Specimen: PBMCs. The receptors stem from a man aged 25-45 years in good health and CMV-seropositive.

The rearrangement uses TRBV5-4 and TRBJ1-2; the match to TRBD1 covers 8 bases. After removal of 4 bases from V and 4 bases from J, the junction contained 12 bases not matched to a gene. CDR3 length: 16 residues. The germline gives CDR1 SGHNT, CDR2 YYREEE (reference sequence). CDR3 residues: CASSMDRAGFFYGYTF. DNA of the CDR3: TGTGCCAGCAGCATGGACAGGGCTGGATTCTTCTATGGCTACACCTTC.

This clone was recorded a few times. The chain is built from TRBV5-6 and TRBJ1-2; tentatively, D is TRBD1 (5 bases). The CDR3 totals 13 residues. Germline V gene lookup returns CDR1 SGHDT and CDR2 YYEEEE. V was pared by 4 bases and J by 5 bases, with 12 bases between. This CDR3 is CASSRLTEYGYTF. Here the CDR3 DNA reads TGTGCCAGCAGCCGATTGACAGAGTATGGCTACACCTTC.

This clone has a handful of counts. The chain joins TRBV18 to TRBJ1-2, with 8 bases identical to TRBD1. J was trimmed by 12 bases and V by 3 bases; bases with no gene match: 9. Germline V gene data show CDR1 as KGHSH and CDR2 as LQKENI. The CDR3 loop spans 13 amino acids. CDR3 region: CASSPTGGPGDTF. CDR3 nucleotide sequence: TGTGCCAGCTCACCCACAGGGGGTCCTGGTGACACCTTC.

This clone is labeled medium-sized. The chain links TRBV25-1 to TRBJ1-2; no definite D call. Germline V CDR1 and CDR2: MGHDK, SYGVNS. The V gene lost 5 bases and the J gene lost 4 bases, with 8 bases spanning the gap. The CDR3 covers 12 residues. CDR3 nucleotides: TGTGCCAGCAGTCTCGGGAGCTATGGCTACACCTTC. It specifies CASSLGSYGYTF.

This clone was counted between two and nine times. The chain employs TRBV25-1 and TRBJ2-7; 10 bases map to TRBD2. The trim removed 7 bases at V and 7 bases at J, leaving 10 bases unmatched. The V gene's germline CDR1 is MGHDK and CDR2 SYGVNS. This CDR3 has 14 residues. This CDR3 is CASKRQAGGGEQYF. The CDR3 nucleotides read TGTGCCAGCAAACGACAAGCGGGAGGGGGTGAGCAGTACTTC.

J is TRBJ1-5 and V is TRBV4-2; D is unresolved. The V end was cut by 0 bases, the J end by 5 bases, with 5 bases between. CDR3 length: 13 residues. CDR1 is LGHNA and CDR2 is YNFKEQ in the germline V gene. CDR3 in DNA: TGTGCCAGCAGCCAAGAGTATGATCAGCCCCAGCATTTT. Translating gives CASSQEYDQPQHF.

CDR3 nucleotides: TGTGCCAGCAGCGGCCGGGACTTACAAGAGACCCAGTACTTC. This codes for CASSGRDLQETQYF. This rearrangement joins TRBV9 to TRBJ2-5, with D tentatively TRBD2 (6 bases). Looked up from germline, CDR1 is SGDLS and CDR2 is YYNGEE. This CDR3 is 14 amino acids long. V was trimmed by 3 bases and J by 2 bases, leaving 11 bases between them.

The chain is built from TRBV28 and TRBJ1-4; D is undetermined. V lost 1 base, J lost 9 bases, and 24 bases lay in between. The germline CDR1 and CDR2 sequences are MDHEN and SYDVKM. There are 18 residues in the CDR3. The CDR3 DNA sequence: TGTGCCAGCAGTTTATCTGAGACTGGGAGACGGATATGGAAAAAACTGTTTTTT. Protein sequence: CASSLSETGRRIWKKLFF.

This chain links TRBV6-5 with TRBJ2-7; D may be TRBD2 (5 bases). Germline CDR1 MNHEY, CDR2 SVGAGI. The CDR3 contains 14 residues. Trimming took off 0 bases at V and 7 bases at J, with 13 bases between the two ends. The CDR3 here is CASSYSSDSGEQYV. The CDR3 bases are TGTGCCAGCAGTTACTCTTCGGACTCAGGAGAGCAGTACGTC.

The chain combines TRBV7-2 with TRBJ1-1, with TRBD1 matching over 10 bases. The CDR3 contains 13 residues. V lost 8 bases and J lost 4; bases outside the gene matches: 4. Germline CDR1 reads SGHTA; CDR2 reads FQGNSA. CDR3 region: CASGQGVITEAFF. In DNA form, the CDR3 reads TGTGCCAGCGGACAGGGGGTGATCACTGAAGCTTTCTTT.

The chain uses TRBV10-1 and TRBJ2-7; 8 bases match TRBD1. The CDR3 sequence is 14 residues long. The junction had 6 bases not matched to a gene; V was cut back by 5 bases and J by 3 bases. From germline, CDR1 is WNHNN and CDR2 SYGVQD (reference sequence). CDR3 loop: CASSFGQGGYEQYV. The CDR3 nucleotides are TGCGCCAGCAGTTTCGGACAGGGCGGCTACGAGCAGTACGTC.

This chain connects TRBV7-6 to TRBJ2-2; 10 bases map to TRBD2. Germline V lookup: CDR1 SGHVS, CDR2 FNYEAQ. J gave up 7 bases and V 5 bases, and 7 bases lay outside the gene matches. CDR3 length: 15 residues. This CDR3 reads CASSAPSGRSGELFF. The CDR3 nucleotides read TGTGCCAGCAGCGCCCCTAGCGGGAGAAGCGGGGAGCTGTTTTTT.

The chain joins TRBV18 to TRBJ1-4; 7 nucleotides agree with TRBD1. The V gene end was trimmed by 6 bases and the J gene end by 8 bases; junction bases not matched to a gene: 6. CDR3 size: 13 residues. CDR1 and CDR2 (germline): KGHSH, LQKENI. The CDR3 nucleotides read TGTGCCAGCTCCCCCGGGACAGCCGAAAAACTGTTTTTT. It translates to CASSPGTAEKLFF.

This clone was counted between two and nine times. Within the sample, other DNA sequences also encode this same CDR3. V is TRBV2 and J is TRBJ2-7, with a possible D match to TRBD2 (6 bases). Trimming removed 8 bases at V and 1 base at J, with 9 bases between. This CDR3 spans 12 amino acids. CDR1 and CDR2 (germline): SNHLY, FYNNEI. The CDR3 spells CASGRESYEQYF. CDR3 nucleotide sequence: TGTGCCAGCGGCCGGGAGTCCTACGAGCAGTACTTC.

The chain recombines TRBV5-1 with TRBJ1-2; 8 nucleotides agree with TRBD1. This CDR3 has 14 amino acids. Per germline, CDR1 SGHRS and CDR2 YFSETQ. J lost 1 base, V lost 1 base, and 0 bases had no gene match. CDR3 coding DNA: TGCGCCAGCAGCTTGACAGGGGGTAACTATGGCTACACCTTC. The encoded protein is CASSLTGGNYGYTF.